This T cell receptor beta chain was identified during a study of cytomegalovirus exposure and HLA in healthy donors listed by TCRdb under 2017. As for the study more broadly: An earlier analysis of several hundred of the donors reported roughly 300 Gb of sequence data and 100 million to 130 million unique TCR beta sequences from about 180 million T cells. An early release that covered approximately 600 HLA-typed donors contained approximately 290 gigabases of sequencing data and around 80 million unique TCR sequences. Of the 350 to 450 genotyped donors, 81% were placed in the genetic ancestry cluster associated with self-reported Caucasian donors. The aim of the study was to test whether cataloging public T cell receptors could identify signatures of past pathogen exposure. The study profiled the T cell repertoires of hundreds of subjects by immunosequencing and related them to cytomegalovirus serostatus. Besides the first cohort of 550 to 750 subjects, a separate validation cohort made up of around 120 different subjects was used. High-throughput TCR immunosequencing, statistical association of individual TCRs with disease status, and machine learning were combined to predict cytomegalovirus infection status. In a later analysis, previously published TCR beta repertoires from 666 donors were re-analyzed and high-resolution HLA genotyping was added so that TCR occurrence patterns could be studied. Rather than using new phenotypic data, the later analysis identified candidate immune exposures from TCR beta sequences and from how often those sequences occurred across donors. In an earlier analysis of 500 to 650 of the donors, high-throughput TCR beta sequencing was used to judge whether each TCR beta V gene segment behaved as functional or pseudogenic. Donor age, sex, ethnicity and CMV serostatus were compiled alongside the repertoire data. In a later genetic analysis, genome-wide SNP genotypes for 398 of the 666 donors were used, and that subset was treated as a discovery cohort. Every discovery cohort repertoire had been produced on one sequencing platform. Both class I and class II loci were covered by HLA typing, at four-digit resolution. Typing coverage differed by locus: A, B, C, DRB1 and DQB1 were typed in roughly 629-640 donors, DQA1 in approximately 520, DPA1 in around 580, and DPB1 in 400 to 490. A handful of DR-DQ haplotypes were handled as single units for association and clustering because linkage in the cohort was strong. Across some 400 genotyped donors of the cohort, an average of about 220,000 unique TCR beta nucleotide sequences per donor were sequenced, and roughly 20% of those sequences were non-productive. General findings and caveats noted by the study authors: In a later analysis, around 15,000 TCR beta sequences were associated with specific HLA alleles at a false discovery rate of 0.05. According to a later analysis, parvovirus B19, influenza, CMV and Epstein-Barr virus appeared linked to several top co-occurrence clusters. Broadly in line with IMGT annotations, most TCR beta V segments showed up in productive rearrangements about 87% or about 30% of the time in an earlier analysis of around 550 of the donors. In vitro tests confirmed that a few of the cytomegalovirus-associated TCR beta chains recognize cytomegalovirus antigens. Correlated functional status among segregating V segments might be attributable to linkage disequilibrium, but an unknown experimental factor could not be ruled out. A further reported finding was that TCR beta sequences accurately predicted the HLA-A and HLA-B alleles for most subjects in the first cohort. A cluster of highly shared sequence variants was judged likely to represent a technical artifact of the sequencing pipeline. Across donors, most TCR sequences were observed very rarely, whereas some public TCRs were present in many individuals. The 87-base-pair reads could not distinguish some IMGT-functional V segments, including TRBV6-2 and TRBV6-3, so those segments were excluded. Roughly uniform sequencing depth across donors was assumed in presence/absence analyses, although this assumption may not hold. Immune exposure information for the cohort was limited to CMV serostatus. The cohort was sequenced for TCR beta chains only, and without alpha or paired-chain data the features that could be detected were limited. When HLA alleles, especially DR and DQ, strongly co-occurred, attributing TCR associations to individual alleles was difficult. A later analysis found that most CMV-associated TCR beta chains appeared HLA-restricted, with HLA associations seemingly driven largely by CMV exposure. In a later analysis, HLA-associated TCR beta chains showed more clonal expansion and lower generation probabilities than non-associated chains that were equally common. An association between a missense DCLRE1C variant and V-gene and J-gene trimming of TCR beta chains was found in a later genetic analysis and replicated in an independent cohort. Cytomegalovirus status was reported to be diagnosed by the classifier with high specificity and sensitivity in both the original and validation cohorts. In the study, around 160 TCR beta chains were listed as associated with cytomegalovirus. Compared with the roughly 710-donor mean, donors in an Asian-associated ancestry cluster had fewer N-insertions in productive TCRs, according to a later genetic analysis. In a later analysis, the rate of TCR association differed among HLA loci, with DRB1 alleles having the most associated TCRs and HLA-C alleles having the fewest. The earlier analysis of nearly 600 of the donors excluded roughly 17 rarely observed V segments, including chromosome 9 orphons, because counts were too low. Because some donors lacked HLA typing at each locus, the association tests relied only on the typed subset. The authors suggested that the approach could potentially be generalized to other disease states and immunological phenotypes.

For this clone: Its antigen is still unknown. No quality values exist for individual bases; no much larger clone is one base distant.

Receptors were amplified or captured by the immunoSEQ multiplex PCR assay. For the multiplex PCR, a mixture combining 60 forward primers for TCR Vbeta segments and 13 reverse primers for TCR Jbeta segments was used. A multiplex PCR assay on genomic DNA amplified the CDR3 region of rearranged TCR beta genes. The Illumina HiSeq System was used to sequence the amplified TCR beta libraries as 87-base-pair reads. On the authors' methods: Across the 600 to 700 repertoires, a later analysis counted roughly 77 million unique TCR beta chains, 9 million to 14 million of which were shared by at least two donors. Raw reads were error-corrected and collapsed into unique sequences by a nearest-neighbor algorithm in which closely related sequences were merged to remove PCR and sequencing errors. To assign V, D and J gene segments, CDR3 sequences were aligned to IMGT reference sequences. Each retained sequence needed at least a six-nucleotide match to both a V gene segment and a J gene segment. Rearrangements were classified as productive when the CDR3 lacked stop codons and remained in frame with V and J, and all other rearrangements were classified as non-productive. CDR3 was defined by IMGT convention, running from the second conserved V-encoded cysteine to the conserved J-encoded phenylalanine. The earlier analysis of some 580 of the donors excluded any sequence lacking an unambiguous match to a single V gene segment. An earlier analysis of 587 of the donors classified V segments as functional when productive rearrangements were above 56.7% and as segregating when the standard deviation between donors was above 5%. A statistical classification framework was built for diagnosing cytomegalovirus status from the catalog of TCR beta chain sequences. V and J gene assignment, in a later analysis, came from comparing TCR nucleotide sequences with IMGT/GENE-DB human TR gene sequences. In a later analysis, CDR3 sequences and most-parsimonious VDJ recombination scenarios were assigned using the TCRdist pipeline. In a later analysis, every TCR beta chain was defined by the combination of its CDR3 amino acid sequence and its V-gene family, and reads without a unique V-gene family were dropped. To address suspected cross-contamination and a sequencing artifact, a later analysis removed approximately 600 highly shared, low-generation-probability nucleotide sequences. A later analysis calculated a clonal expansion index for each public chain from normalized within-repertoire ranks of inferred template counts. In a later analysis, generation probabilities were computed with a VDJ recombination model fitted to out-of-frame rearrangements, and the resulting probabilities were checked against IGoR. In a later analysis, TCR-TCR, TCR-HLA and TCR-CMV co-occurrence was scored with hypergeometric tests, and a repertoire-size bias correction was applied to TCR pairs. A later analysis estimated false discovery rates by permuting HLA or CMV assignments 20 times. A later analysis grouped co-occurring TCRs with DBSCAN, adding TCRdist sequence similarity when clustering within HLA-allele-positive subsets. Co-occurrence clustering excluded repertoires with fewer than 30,000 or more than 120,000 public chains, plus five with anomalous nucleotide sharing. TCRdb's version of the immuneACCESS table is confined to in-frame rearrangements and falls short of the full clone set. An unresolved V gene accounts for under half of the shortfall where checked; the remainder is of unknown origin. Clone size and the V and J calls come from that table; the DNA yielded D and trimming. Here the sample has around 160,000 clones; around 80% occur a single time. The top ten constitute 1.1% to 1.5% of the sample.

Taken from the germline V gene, the CDR1 and CDR2 loops are SGHRS and YFSETQ. Relative to germline, V is 4 bases shorter and J is 6 bases shorter, with 25 bases between their ends. Including cysteine and phenylalanine, the CDR3 has 17 amino acids. Only the CDR3 portion is preserved as DNA: 51 bases, with reading frame beginning at the first base. In total, around 600 healthy bone marrow donors made up the cohort. At the time of sampling, all cohort members were nominally healthy, though unrecorded immune exposures were likely present. The donor tested CMV seronegative and was one of the 352 seronegative cohort members. A peripheral blood sample was provided by each donor, and peripheral blood mononuclear cells were used for TCR beta sequencing. The Qiagen DNeasy Blood Extraction Kit was used to extract genomic DNA from the blood cell samples.

The sequence derives from a male donor in good health and CMV-seronegative. The sequencing input was PBMCs. Recombination joined TRBV5-1 with TRBJ1-1, and perhaps TRBD1 as D gene, on 5 matching bases. The DNA sequence is as follows: TGCGCCAGCAGCCTGGACGGACATTTCTCTTCTAGCGCTGAAGCTTTCTTT. Translated, this gives CASSLDGHFSSSAEAFF.